A single sample gave rise to the 3 T cell receptor beta chains below, sequenced in a study of blood T cell repertoires in COVID-19. TCRdb's table, derived via immunoSEQ multiplex PCR, lists solely in-frame clones and lacks some. The table shows 120,000 to 150,000 clones, with around 87% occurring only once. Sequencing was carried out using peripheral blood. Source of these receptors: a woman aged 50 to 65 with active or convalescent COVID-19.

The V gene is TRBV2, the J gene TRBJ1-5, with D tentatively TRBD1 (5 bases). Germline V CDR1 and CDR2: SNHLY, FYNNEI. The CDR3 length is 13 residues. V gave up 7 bases and J gave up 3 bases, with 10 bases separating them. The CDR3 protein is CASKQANNQPQHF. The CDR3 bases are TGTGCCAGCAAACAGGCGAACAATCAGCCCCAGCATTTT.

This chain links TRBV5-6 with TRBJ1-5, with D hard to call. The CDR3 spans 18 residues. The V end was cut by 4 bases, the J end by 0 bases, with 20 bases between. CDR1 is SGHDT, CDR2 YYEEEE, per germline. The DNA of the CDR3 is TGTGCCAGCAGCCCCACCCGCATGAGAAAGCATAGCAATCAGCCCCAGCATTTT. The encoded protein is CASSPTRMRKHSNQPQHF.

As regards this clone: An end of the junction does not agree with germline; a read error may underlie this. This chain uses TRBV7-7 with TRBJ2-5, with 14 bases aligning to TRBD2. The CDR3 contains 15 residues. Germline values: CDR1 SSHAT, CDR2 FNYEAQ (reference sequence). CDR3: CASSPGLAGVGTQYF. In nucleotides, the CDR3 is TGTGCTAGCAGCCCGGGACTAGCGGGAGTTGGGACCCAGTACTTC.